The rows below give T cell receptor beta chains drawn from one sample of a study of T cell responses to AZD1222 COVID-19 vaccine. Profiled with immunoSEQ multiplex PCR; TCRdb holds only in-frame clones, not every one. The sample has about 100,000 clones, about 85% seen once; the top ten hold 2% to 3%. The sequencing used peripheral blood, collected 28 days after the second AZD1222 dose. The receptors originated from an adult who received the AZD1222 COVID-19 vaccine. CDR3s include the opening cysteine and the closing phenylalanine or tryptophan. Fields, in order: V gene, J gene, CDR3 protein.

>TRBV19|TRBJ2-1
CASSMGLYNEQFF
>TRBV10-3|TRBJ2-1
CAVSVVEVQYNEQFF
>TRBV30|TRBJ2-2
CAWSVLAGHTGELFF
>TRBV10-3|TRBJ1-1
CAIRGQGNTEAFF
>TRBV6-5|TRBJ1-3
CASSSYRGGNTIYF
>TRBV19|TRBJ1-1
CASSIARATEAFF
>TRBV7-3|TRBJ2-1
CASSSGTSGNNEQFF
>TRBV6-2/TRBV6-3|TRBJ2-1
CASSYRAYNEQFF
>TRBV18|TRBJ1-1
CARKQGMNTEAFF
>TRBV27|TRBJ2-6
CASSRLTSLSGANVLTF
>TRBV15|TRBJ2-1
CATSRLSGSSDEQFF
>TRBV7-9|TRBJ1-1
CASSLGTTGSGTEAFF
>TRBV7-9|TRBJ1-2
CASSLGQANYGYTF
>TRBV9|TRBJ1-1
CASSPPGGVGNTEAFF
>TRBV28|TRBJ2-7
CASSRTSSRGGEQYF
>TRBV3-1/TRBV3-2|TRBJ2-7
CASSPLLSSYEQYF
>TRBV9|TRBJ1-2
CASSAGTGRHFNYGYTF
>TRBV28|TRBJ2-5
CASRGLAGGEETQYF